These T cell receptor beta chains were read from a single sample in a study of T cell responses to AZD1222 COVID-19 vaccine. The assay was immunoSEQ multiplex PCR, and TCRdb's table has in-frame clones only and misses some. Here the sample spans about 130,000 clones, approximately 90% being singletons. The specimen was peripheral blood, collected on day 0 of AZD1222 vaccination. The origin of the receptors is an adult in good health. The CDR3 runs from the conserved cysteine through the conserved F or W. A D gene is named only where the DNA matches it firmly. Clone size, where shown, is once, few, many, or a class for clones that have expanded.

length | size | J | D | V | CDR3 | DNA
17 | . | TRBJ1-6 | TRBD1 | TRBV7-6 | CASSLAPPGQVNSPLHF | TGTGCCAGCAGCTTAGCCCCGCCGGGACAGGTGAATTCACCCCTCCACTTT
11 | . | TRBJ2-7 | . | TRBV6-2/TRBV6-3 | CASSDTYEQYF | TGTGCCAGCAGTGACACTTACGAGCAGTACTTC
18 | . | TRBJ2-7 | TRBD1 | TRBV28 | CASSLFPPSRDSAYEQYF | TGTGCCAGCAGTTTATTTCCCCCTTCTCGGGACAGCGCCTACGAGCAGTACTTC
13 | once | TRBJ1-2 | TRBD1 | TRBV6-5 | CASRRQGAGGYTF | TGTGCCAGCAGAAGACAGGGGGCGGGTGGCTACACCTTC
15 | . | TRBJ1-2 | . | TRBV7-8 | CASSLGRGANYGYTF | TGTGCCAGCAGCTTAGGCAGAGGAGCTAACTATGGCTACACCTTC
20 | once | TRBJ1-6 | . | TRBV7-8 | CASSLDMGARDKGINSPLHF | TGTGCCAGCAGCTTAGACATGGGAGCCCGGGACAAAGGGATTAATTCACCCCTCCACTTT
14 | . | TRBJ2-3 | TRBD1 | TRBV5-1 | CASSLGQGKDTQYF | TGCGCCAGCAGCTTGGGACAGGGAAAGGATACGCAGTATTTT
14 | . | TRBJ2-7 | TRBD2 | TRBV6-2/TRBV6-3 | CASSQAGGRYEQYF | TGTGCCAGCAGTCAAGCGGGGGGACGGTACGAGCAGTACTTC
14 | . | TRBJ2-7 | TRBD1 | TRBV5-5 | CASSLGQGFYEQYF | TGTGCCAGCAGCTTGGGACAGGGTTTCTACGAGCAGTACTTC
11 | . | TRBJ1-1 | . | TRBV10-3 | CATAHGTEAFF | TGTGCCACCGCGCATGGTACTGAAGCTTTCTTT
16 | once | TRBJ1-2 | . | TRBV4-2 | CASSQGWDIDPYGYTF | TGTGCCAGCAGCCAGGGTTGGGACATAGACCCCTATGGCTACACCTTC
18 | . | TRBJ1-5 | . | TRBV4-2 | CASSREVRPGSSNQPQHF | TGTGCCAGCAGCCGAGAAGTTCGGCCGGGGAGTAGCAATCAGCCCCAGCATTTT
14 | . | TRBJ1-5 | . | TRBV30 | CAWSVSSAGQPQHF | TGTGCCTGGAGTGTATCCAGTGCGGGTCAGCCCCAGCATTTT
15 | . | TRBJ2-3 | TRBD2 | TRBV7-2 | CASRISGGGTDTQYF | TGTGCCAGCAGGATTAGCGGGGGTGGGACAGATACGCAGTATTTT
17 | once | TRBJ2-3 | . | TRBV3-1/TRBV3-2 | CASSQDTGRGYTDTQYF | TGTGCCAGCAGCCAAGATACGGGCAGGGGATACACAGATACGCAGTATTTT
18 | . | TRBJ1-2 | . | TRBV9 | CASSVPPPVRGEDYGYTF | TGTGCCAGCAGCGTTCCCCCCCCGGTAAGGGGGGAGGACTATGGCTACACCTTC
14 | . | TRBJ2-2 | TRBD1 | TRBV4-1 | CASSLTGGTGELFF | TGCGCCAGCAGCCTGACAGGGGGCACCGGGGAGCTGTTTTTT
14 | . | TRBJ1-6 | . | TRBV7-9 | CASSSERGNSPLHF | TGTGCCAGCAGCTCCGAGCGGGGGAATTCACCCCTCCACTTT
18 | once | TRBJ1-5 | TRBD1 | TRBV7-8 | CASSHPPGQGGINQPQHF | TGTGCCAGCAGCCATCCGCCGGGACAGGGAGGAATCAATCAGCCCCAGCATTTT
13 | once | TRBJ2-5 | . | TRBV2 | CASTTTTRETQYF | TGTGCCAGCACCACAACGACCAGGGAGACCCAGTACTTC
12 | . | TRBJ1-2 | TRBD1 | TRBV28 | CASRTGFGGYTF | TGTGCCAGCAGGACAGGGTTTGGGGGCTACACCTTC
12 | . | TRBJ2-4 | TRBD2 | TRBV4-2 | CASGSGGTIQYF | TGTGCCAGCGGGTCGGGGGGAACCATTCAGTACTTC
12 | . | TRBJ2-7 | . | TRBV19 | CASTSGGYEQYF | TGTGCCAGTACCTCTGGCGGGTACGAGCAGTACTTC
18 | . | TRBJ2-3 | TRBD2 | TRBV19 | CASRSPLTGTSPTDTQYF | TGTGCCAGTAGGAGCCCCCTAACCGGGACTAGCCCCACAGATACGCAGTATTTT
13 | . | TRBJ1-1 | . | TRBV19 | CASRPIGGTEAFF | TGTGCCAGTAGACCGATAGGGGGTACTGAAGCTTTCTTT
17 | . | TRBJ2-3 | TRBD1 | TRBV7-9 | CASSSTSGTGGRDTQYF | TGTGCCAGCAGCTCCACCTCCGGGACAGGGGGTCGAGATACGCAGTATTTT
13 | once | TRBJ2-7 | . | TRBV13 | CASSLGVSYEQYF | TGTGCCAGCAGCTTAGGGGTGTCCTACGAGCAGTACTTC
12 | few | TRBJ1-2 | . | TRBV9 | CASSVQAYGYTF | TGTGCCAGCAGCGTTCAGGCGTATGGCTACACCTTC
15 | . | TRBJ2-1 | . | TRBV28 | CASSLPGGSYNEQFF | TGTGCCAGCAGTTTACCAGGGGGGTCCTACAATGAGCAGTTCTTC
17 | . | TRBJ2-7 | . | TRBV27 | CASSPQLTGTDTYEQYF | TGTGCCAGCAGTCCTCAACTGACCGGGACGGACACCTACGAGCAGTACTTC
15 | once | TRBJ1-1 | . | TRBV4-3 | CASSQAVLLNTEAFF | TGCGCCAGCAGCCAAGCCGTCCTCCTGAACACTGAAGCTTTCTTT
13 | . | TRBJ1-2 | . | TRBV5-8 | CASSSARWYGYTF | TGTGCCAGCAGCTCTGCTCGATGGTATGGCTACACCTTC
14 | . | TRBJ1-2 | . | TRBV19 | CASSTGPGTYGYTF | TGTGCCAGTAGTACAGGACCTGGGACTTATGGCTACACCTTC
13 | . | TRBJ2-7 | . | TRBV7-8 | CASSPQRTGLVYF | TGTGCCAGCAGCCCACAACGGACGGGGTTAGTGTACTTC
12 | few | TRBJ2-1 | . | TRBV7-9 | CASSLALSEQFF | TGTGCCAGCAGCTTAGCGTTATCTGAGCAGTTCTTC
12 | . | TRBJ2-7 | . | TRBV6-2/TRBV6-3 | CASSLTEYEQYF | TGTGCCAGCAGCCTAACAGAATACGAGCAGTACTTC
14 | few | TRBJ1-5 | TRBD1 | TRBV2 | CASAGTGGNQPQHF | TGTGCCAGCGCGGGGACAGGGGGCAATCAGCCCCAGCATTTT
17 | . | TRBJ2-7 | TRBD1 | TRBV18 | CASSPNDLGTGSDEQYF | TGTGCCAGCTCACCCAACGACCTCGGGACAGGGTCTGACGAGCAGTACTTC
13 | . | TRBJ1-5 | . | TRBV27 | CASSWDVNQPQHF | TGTGCCAGCAGCTGGGACGTTAATCAGCCCCAGCATTTT
14 | . | TRBJ2-7 | . | TRBV18 | CASSPPQPGGEQYF | TGTGCCAGCTCCCCTCCCCAGCCGGGTGGCGAGCAGTACTTC
16 | . | TRBJ2-7 | . | TRBV5-1 | CASSLAIPRGSYEQYF | TGCGCCAGCAGCTTGGCCATCCCACGGGGTTCCTACGAGCAGTACTTC
13 | few | TRBJ2-2 | TRBD2 | TRBV5-6 | CASSLSGAGELFF | TGTGCCAGCAGCCTTAGCGGGGCCGGGGAGCTGTTTTTT
13 | . | TRBJ1-1 | . | TRBV6-6 | CASTETGNTEAFF | TGTGCCAGCACGGAAACAGGGAACACTGAAGCTTTCTTT
12 | . | TRBJ2-7 | . | TRBV3-1/TRBV3-2 | CASSQRDYEQYF | TGTGCCAGCAGCCAACGGGACTACGAGCAGTACTTC